What follows is one TCR beta chain and its context. Its antigen is still unknown. This sample stems from a study of T cell responses to AZD1222 COVID-19 vaccine. Across the whole study: Second-dose intervals of approximately 4 or approximately 12 weeks were pooled. Study-wide points: Repertoire sampling occurred only after the peak T cell response. Donors in the cohort were predominantly white British and more often female, and clonal diversity was possibly underestimated.

Sequencing used immunoSEQ multiplex PCR; TCRdb keeps in-frame clones, though not all of them. The table records approximately 150,000 clones, around 90% of them present only once. The CDR3 contains 16 residues. This chain uses TRBV21-1 with TRBJ2-1; the table's D gene call, TRBD1, was not cross checked with the DNA. TRBV21-1 is flagged as a pseudogene. This clonotype originated in an adult in good health. Sequencing used peripheral blood, obtained on day 0 of AZD1222 vaccination. The CDR3 reads CASSPPWHRVGNEQFF. CDR3 coding DNA: TGTGCCAGCAGCCCCCCCTGGCACAGGGTTGGGAATGAGCAGTTCTTC.